Listed below are T cell receptor beta chains from one sample, sequenced in a study of PD-L1 blockade in urothelial cancer. TCRdb's table, derived via immunoSEQ multiplex PCR, lists solely in-frame clones and lacks some. The table has roughly 90,000 clones, around 92% seen once. The input for sequencing was PBMCs, taken around atezolizumab (anti-PD-L1) treatment. These receptors came from a woman older than 75 with urothelial cancer. Both conserved end residues are trimmed from each CDR3.

j_gene | v_gene | CDR3aa
TRBJ1-4 | TRBV5-1 | ASRGQGNEKLF
TRBJ2-3 | TRBV25-1 | ASSQWDGSEDTQY
TRBJ1-1 | TRBV29-1 | SETTGGTEAF
TRBJ2-2 | TRBV5-4 | ASSSTSGFGELF
TRBJ1-2 | TRBV20-1 | SARAYGYT
TRBJ1-1 | TRBV11-3 | ASSLGGGDTKAF
TRBJ2-2 | TRBV4-1 | ASSQGGLAVIHTNTGELF
TRBJ2-7 | TRBV6-1 | ASRSTLSSYEQY
TRBJ1-2 | TRBV19 | ASTGTVYGYT
TRBJ1-5 | TRBV28 | ASRQGGSNQPQH
TRBJ2-1 | TRBV5-1 | ASSLGHSRENNEQF
TRBJ2-7 | TRBV28 | ASSLPSSYEQY
TRBJ1-1 | TRBV28 | ASSPVQPPEAF
TRBJ1-4 | TRBV18 | ASSQGQTMGKLF
TRBJ1-1 | TRBV5-1 | ASSLLMGRNTEAF
TRBJ2-7 | TRBV11-2 | ASSRASGSYEQY
TRBJ1-2 | TRBV4-1 | ASSQEEGAVNYGYT
TRBJ1-2 | TRBV6-5 | ASGEGNYGYT
TRBJ1-4 | TRBV28 | ASTPSGQVAEKLF
TRBJ1-5 | TRBV6-1 | ASSATSGANQPQH
TRBJ1-2 | TRBV20-1 | SAIPGLGYT
TRBJ1-1 | TRBV28 | ASSFSRVSTEAF